The clone carrying this T cell receptor beta chain was counted between two and nine times. What it binds is unknown. MiXCR was run by TCRdb on the 5' RACE reads, yielding one entry per CDR3 protein. This repertoire shows 510,000 or so distinct CDR3 sequences, 15% to 20% found once; its top ten account for roughly an eighth. The entry originates in a study of T cells after yellow fever vaccination. The wider study: SMART-Seq v4 Ultra Low Input served to prepare low-cell-number fractions. General observations from the study: FACS-sorted repertoires could harbor abundant contaminating bulk-population clonotypes. Clones that expanded after primary vaccination mostly reappeared after the booster (roughly 97% CD4, 88% CD8). Relatively few clonotypes were ones that appeared in both CD4 and CD8 compartments.

The sequencing used PBMCs, collected 15 days after the yellow fever booster vaccination. This clonotype was sampled from a man aged 25-45 years who received the YFV17D yellow fever vaccine.

CDR3 loop: CASSDPGGARAEQFF. For the CDR3, the DNA is TGTGCCAGCAGTGACCCCGGCGGGGCCAGAGCTGAGCAGTTCTTC. The rearrangement uses TRBV6-2 or TRBV6-3 and TRBJ2-1; TRBD2 might be the D (6 bases). V lost 5 bases to trimming and J lost 9 bases, with 20 bases between them. CDR1 is MNHEY, CDR2 SVGEGT, per germline. The CDR3 runs 15 residues.